The clone carrying this TCR beta chain showed up just a few times. Its antigen is unknown. V lost 5 bases and J 0 bases, leaving 14 bases between the germline ends. The length of the CDR3 is 15 residues. Germline CDR1 is SGHRS and CDR2 is YFSETQ. A single record per CDR3 protein comes from TCRdb applying MiXCR to the 5' RACE reads. The table records just under 600,000 distinct CDR3 sequences, approximately 12% of them present only once. This record belongs to a study of T cells after yellow fever vaccination. Study information: SMART-Seq v4 Ultra Low Input prepared the low-cell-number fractions. Study-wide findings and caveats: Contamination by abundant bulk-population clonotypes could be present in FACS-sorted repertoires. Clonotype sharing between CD4 and CD8 compartments was small. Post-booster samples contained most primary-vaccination clones (approximately 95% CD4, less than 90% CD8).

The chain combines TRBV5-1 with TRBJ1-1; D perhaps matches TRBD1 (5 bases). The receptor was derived from a young man who received the YFV17D yellow fever vaccine. The sequences come from PBMCs, collected on the day of the yellow fever booster vaccination. In nucleotides, the CDR3 is TGCGCCAGCAGGGAGTCGGGGGTTATGAACACTGAAGCTTTCTTT. Amino acids: CASRESGVMNTEAFF.